This is a list of T cell receptor beta chains from one sample in a study of blood T cells in healthy people across ages. Each CDR3 protein is one row after TCRdb ran MiXCR on the 5' RACE reads. The repertoire holds under 1,000,000 distinct CDR3 sequences, with approximately 35% as singletons. The sequenced sample consisted of blood. The receptor set was obtained from a man aged 18 to 29 in good health. The CDR3 runs from the conserved cysteine through the conserved F or W. Each record gives: V gene, clone size, D gene, J gene, CDR3 protein, CDR3 DNA. D genes are given only for firm matches. Only part of the rows carry a size: once, few, many, or a class if the clone is expanded.

V: TRBV6-5
size: -
D: TRBD2
J: TRBJ2-3
CDR3: CASSYTSGSVHTQYF
DNA: TGTGCCAGCAGTTACACTAGCGGATCGGTCCATACGCAGTATTTT

V: TRBV2
size: few
D: TRBD2
J: TRBJ2-7
CDR3: CASSDMRGYEQYF
DNA: TGTGCCAGCAGTGACATGCGGGGGTACGAGCAGTACTTC

V: TRBV6-5
size: many
D: TRBD1
J: TRBJ2-3
CDR3: CASSRQGRTDTQYF
DNA: TGTGCCAGCAGCCGACAGGGTCGCACAGATACGCAGTATTTT

V: TRBV5-1
size: -
D: TRBD2
J: TRBJ2-2
CDR3: CASSLRLAIGGELFF
DNA: TGCGCCAGCAGCTTGAGACTAGCGATCGGCGGGGAGCTGTTTTTT

V: TRBV6-5
size: few
D: -
J: TRBJ2-6
CDR3: CASTYQGSGANVLTF
DNA: TGTGCCAGCACCTACCAGGGTTCTGGGGCCAACGTCCTGACTTTC

V: TRBV12-3/TRBV12-4
size: few
D: TRBD2
J: TRBJ2-3
CDR3: CASSLRISGGADTQYF
DNA: TGTGCCAGCAGTTTAAGGATTAGCGGGGGGGCAGATACGCAGTATTTT

V: TRBV3-1
size: many
D: -
J: TRBJ1-2
CDR3: CASSLGTVNYGYTF
DNA: TGCGCCAGCAGCTTGGGGACGGTCAACTATGGCTACACCTTC

V: TRBV3-1
size: -
D: -
J: TRBJ2-1
CDR3: CASSQERPLANEQFF
DNA: TGTGCCAGCAGCCAGGAAAGGCCCCTGGCGAATGAGCAGTTCTTC

V: TRBV6-2/TRBV6-3
size: -
D: TRBD2
J: TRBJ2-3
CDR3: CASSSHGGAVDTQYF
DNA: TGTGCCAGCAGTTCCCACGGGGGGGCAGTGGATACGCAGTATTTT

V: TRBV15
size: -
D: -
J: TRBJ2-4
CDR3: CATSRDAARVAKNIRYF
DNA: TGTGCCACCAGCAGAGACGCGGCGAGAGTAGCCAAAAACATTCGGTACTTC

V: TRBV29-1
size: many
D: TRBD2
J: TRBJ2-3
CDR3: CSVDGLAGAKPPSTDTQYF
DNA: TGCAGCGTTGATGGGCTAGCGGGGGCCAAACCCCCTAGCACAGATACGCAGTATTTT

V: TRBV29-1
size: few
D: TRBD1
J: TRBJ2-7
CDR3: CSAETGYEQYF
DNA: TGCAGCGCCGAGACAGGGTACGAGCAGTACTTC

V: TRBV12-3/TRBV12-4
size: few
D: -
J: TRBJ2-1
CDR3: CASSFPTYNEQFF
DNA: TGTGCCAGCAGTTTTCCCACATACAATGAGCAGTTCTTC

V: TRBV7-2
size: many
D: TRBD1
J: TRBJ2-5
CDR3: CASSPRQGRETQYF
DNA: TGTGCCAGCAGCCCAAGACAGGGGAGAGAGACCCAGTACTTC

V: TRBV2
size: many
D: TRBD2
J: TRBJ2-1
CDR3: CASRNLAGGPNEQFF
DNA: TGTGCCAGCAGGAACCTAGCGGGGGGGCCCAATGAGCAGTTCTTC

V: TRBV18
size: few
D: -
J: TRBJ2-2
CDR3: CASSPRNRPDTGELFF
DNA: TGTGCCAGCTCACCACGAAATAGACCCGACACCGGGGAGCTGTTTTTT

V: TRBV5-1
size: many
D: -
J: TRBJ2-5
CDR3: CASSLGHAGETQYF
DNA: TGCGCCAGCAGCTTGGGACATGCGGGGGAGACCCAGTACTTC

V: TRBV25-1
size: -
D: -
J: TRBJ1-4
CDR3: CASSAGRGPVGKLFF
DNA: TGTGCCAGCAGTGCGGGTCGGGGCCCAGTAGGAAAACTGTTTTTT

V: TRBV7-2
size: -
D: -
J: TRBJ2-1
CDR3: CASSLPQSEQFF
DNA: TGTGCCAGCAGCTTACCCCAGAGTGAGCAGTTCTTC

V: TRBV20-1
size: -
D: -
J: TRBJ1-2
CDR3: CSATRGSGNYGYTF
DNA: TGCAGTGCTACCCGGGGGAGTGGGAACTATGGCTACACCTTC

V: TRBV5-1
size: few
D: -
J: TRBJ2-2
CDR3: CASSLAELGELFF
DNA: TGCGCCAGCAGCTTGGCCGAATTGGGGGAGCTGTTTTTT

V: TRBV7-2
size: few
D: TRBD2
J: TRBJ2-1
CDR3: CASSVRGVDTNEQFF
DNA: TGTGCCAGCAGCGTACGGGGGGTCGATACCAATGAGCAGTTCTTC

V: TRBV6-6
size: -
D: -
J: TRBJ2-7
CDR3: CASSYMVQGINYEQYF
DNA: TGTGCCAGCAGTTACATGGTTCAGGGGATCAACTACGAGCAGTACTTC

V: TRBV25-1
size: -
D: -
J: TRBJ1-5
CDR3: CASSAWGARGNQPQHF
DNA: TGTGCCAGCAGTGCCTGGGGGGCCCGGGGCAATCAGCCCCAGCATTTT

V: TRBV7-2
size: -
D: -
J: TRBJ2-5
CDR3: CASSLVPRGETQYF
DNA: TGTGCCAGCAGCTTAGTTCCGAGGGGGGAGACCCAGTACTTC

V: TRBV7-2
size: many
D: -
J: TRBJ2-5
CDR3: CASRAQETQYF
DNA: TGTGCCTCCCGGGCTCAAGAGACCCAGTACTTC

V: TRBV6-5
size: once
D: -
J: TRBJ1-5
CDR3: CANSYEGPRGNQPQHF
DNA: TGTGCCAACAGTTACGAAGGGCCACGAGGGAATCAGCCCCAGCATTTT

V: TRBV28
size: -
D: -
J: TRBJ2-4
CDR3: CATAPPTKNIQYF
DNA: TGTGCCACCGCCCCGCCAACCAAAAACATTCAGTACTTC

V: TRBV20-1
size: -
D: TRBD1
J: TRBJ2-2
CDR3: CSAERIDRAAGELFF
DNA: TGCAGTGCCGAACGAATAGACAGGGCTGCCGGGGAGCTGTTTTTT

V: TRBV10-3
size: -
D: TRBD1
J: TRBJ1-2
CDR3: CAISESNRGTTARNGYTF
DNA: TGTGCCATCAGTGAGTCAAACAGGGGGACGACCGCCCGCAATGGCTACACCTTC

V: TRBV28
size: many
D: -
J: TRBJ1-2
CDR3: CASSSSVYGYTF
DNA: TGTGCCAGCAGCTCGTCCGTCTATGGCTACACCTTC

V: TRBV4-1
size: -
D: TRBD2
J: TRBJ2-3
CDR3: CASSPMNSGGTDTQYF
DNA: TGCGCCAGCAGTCCCATGAATAGCGGGGGCACAGATACGCAGTATTTT

V: TRBV10-3
size: many
D: -
J: TRBJ2-1
CDR3: CAISAEGPYNEQFF
DNA: TGTGCCATCAGTGCGGAGGGGCCCTACAATGAGCAGTTCTTC

V: TRBV7-9
size: few
D: -
J: TRBJ2-7
CDR3: CASSLAGGLYNEQYF
DNA: TGTGCCAGCAGCTTAGCGGGGGGCTTATACAATGAGCAGTACTTC

V: TRBV5-6
size: -
D: -
J: TRBJ2-4
CDR3: CASSVGVPKNIQYF
DNA: TGTGCCAGCAGCGTGGGGGTTCCCAAAAACATTCAGTACTTC

V: TRBV12-3/TRBV12-4
size: few
D: -
J: TRBJ1-1
CDR3: CASSLVAVGTEAFF
DNA: TGTGCCAGCAGTTTAGTGGCAGTTGGCACTGAAGCTTTCTTT

V: TRBV5-1
size: many
D: TRBD1
J: TRBJ1-5
CDR3: CASSTTGNQPQHF
DNA: TGCGCCAGCAGCACGACAGGGAATCAGCCCCAGCATTTT

V: TRBV29-1
size: few
D: TRBD2
J: TRBJ2-2
CDR3: CSVDGLAGTGELFF
DNA: TGCAGCGTTGACGGACTAGCGGGCACCGGGGAGCTGTTTTTT

V: TRBV6-2/TRBV6-3
size: -
D: TRBD2
J: TRBJ2-7
CDR3: CASSYLGLAGVVAYEQYF
DNA: TGTGCCAGCAGTTACTTGGGACTAGCGGGAGTGGTCGCCTACGAGCAGTACTTC

V: TRBV7-9
size: few
D: -
J: TRBJ1-1
CDR3: CASSADGAVNTEAFF
DNA: TGTGCCAGCAGCGCAGACGGGGCCGTGAACACTGAAGCTTTCTTT

V: TRBV4-3
size: -
D: TRBD2
J: TRBJ2-7
CDR3: CASSQDGASGGEIRYNEQYF
DNA: TGCGCCAGCAGCCAAGATGGGGCTAGCGGGGGAGAAATTCGGTACAATGAGCAGTACTTC

V: TRBV7-2
size: -
D: -
J: TRBJ2-7
CDR3: CASSAGLRGEQYF
DNA: TGTGCCAGCAGTGCCGGGCTCCGCGGCGAGCAGTACTTC

V: TRBV20-1
size: many
D: TRBD1
J: TRBJ2-1
CDR3: CSAPYRTGANEQFF
DNA: TGCAGTGCTCCTTATCGAACAGGGGCCAATGAGCAGTTCTTC

V: TRBV3-1
size: -
D: TRBD1
J: TRBJ2-5
CDR3: CASIRTGETQYF
DNA: TGTGCCAGCATCCGGACAGGGGAGACCCAGTACTTC

V: TRBV5-1
size: -
D: TRBD1
J: TRBJ2-5
CDR3: CASSSSGTAKETQYF
DNA: TGCGCCAGCAGCTCGTCAGGGACAGCGAAAGAGACCCAGTACTTC

V: TRBV3-1
size: -
D: -
J: TRBJ2-3
CDR3: CASSPSLADTQYF
DNA: TGTGCCAGCAGCCCCTCTCTCGCAGATACGCAGTATTTT

V: TRBV12-3/TRBV12-4
size: many
D: -
J: TRBJ1-2
CDR3: CASSPGGGADYGYTF
DNA: TGTGCCAGCAGTCCAGGAGGGGGGGCTGATTATGGCTACACCTTC

V: TRBV7-2
size: few
D: TRBD2
J: TRBJ2-7
CDR3: CASSLNGRLAGAQRQYF
DNA: TGTGCCAGCAGCTTAAATGGGCGACTAGCGGGGGCCCAGAGGCAGTACTTC

V: TRBV20-1
size: few
D: -
J: TRBJ1-1
CDR3: CSARDRPAANTEAFF
DNA: TGCAGTGCTAGAGATCGTCCAGCTGCGAACACTGAAGCTTTCTTT

V: TRBV25-1
size: many
D: TRBD1
J: TRBJ2-5
CDR3: CASSEFGQGETQYF
DNA: TGTGCCAGCAGTGAATTTGGACAGGGAGAGACCCAGTACTTC

V: TRBV9
size: -
D: -
J: TRBJ2-7
CDR3: CASSDPGTPYEQYF
DNA: TGTGCCAGCAGCGATCCCGGGACACCATACGAGCAGTACTTC